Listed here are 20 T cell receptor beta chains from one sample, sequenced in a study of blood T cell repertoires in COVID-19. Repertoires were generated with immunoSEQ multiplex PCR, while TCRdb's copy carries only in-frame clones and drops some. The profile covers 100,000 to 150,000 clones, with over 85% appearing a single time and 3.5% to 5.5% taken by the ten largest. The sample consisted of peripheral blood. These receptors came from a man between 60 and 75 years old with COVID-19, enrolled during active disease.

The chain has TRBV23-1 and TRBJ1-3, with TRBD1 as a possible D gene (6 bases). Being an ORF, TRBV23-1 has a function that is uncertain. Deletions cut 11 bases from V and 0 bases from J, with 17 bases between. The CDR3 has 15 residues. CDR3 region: CASQQGAFSGNTIYF. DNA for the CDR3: TGCGCCTCCCAACAGGGCGCTTTCTCTGGAAACACCATATATTTT.

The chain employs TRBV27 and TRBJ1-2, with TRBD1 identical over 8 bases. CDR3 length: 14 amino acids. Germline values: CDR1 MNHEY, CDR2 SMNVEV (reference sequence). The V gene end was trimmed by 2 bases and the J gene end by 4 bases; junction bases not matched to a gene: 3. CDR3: CASSLTGGRYGYTF. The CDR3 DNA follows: TGTGCCAGCAGTTTAACAGGGGGGCGCTATGGCTACACCTTC.

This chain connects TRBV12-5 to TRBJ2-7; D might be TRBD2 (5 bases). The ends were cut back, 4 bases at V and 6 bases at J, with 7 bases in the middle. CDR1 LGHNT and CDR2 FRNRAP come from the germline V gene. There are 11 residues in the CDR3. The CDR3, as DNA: TGTGCTAGTGGTTCCCGGGGCGAGCAGTACTTC. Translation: CASGSRGEQYF.

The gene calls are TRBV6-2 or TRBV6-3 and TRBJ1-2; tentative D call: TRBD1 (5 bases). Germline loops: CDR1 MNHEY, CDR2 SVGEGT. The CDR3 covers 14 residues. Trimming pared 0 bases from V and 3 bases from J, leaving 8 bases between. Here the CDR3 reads CASSYSSGYYGYTF. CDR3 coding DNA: TGTGCCAGCAGTTACTCGTCAGGGTACTATGGCTACACCTTC.

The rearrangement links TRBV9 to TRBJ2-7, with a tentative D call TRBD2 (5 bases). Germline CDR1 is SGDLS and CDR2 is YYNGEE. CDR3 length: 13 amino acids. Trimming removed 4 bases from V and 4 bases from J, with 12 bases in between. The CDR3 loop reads CASSFPRVYEQYF. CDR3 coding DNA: TGTGCCAGCAGCTTCCCGAGGGTATACGAGCAGTACTTC.

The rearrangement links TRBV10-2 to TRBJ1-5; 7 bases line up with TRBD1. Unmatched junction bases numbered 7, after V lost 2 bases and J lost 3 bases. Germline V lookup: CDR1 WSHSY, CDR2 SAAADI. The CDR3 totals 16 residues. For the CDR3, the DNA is TGCGCCAGCAGTGAGGTGGAGGGGGCGAACAATCAGCCCCAGCATTTT. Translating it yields CASSEVEGANNQPQHF.

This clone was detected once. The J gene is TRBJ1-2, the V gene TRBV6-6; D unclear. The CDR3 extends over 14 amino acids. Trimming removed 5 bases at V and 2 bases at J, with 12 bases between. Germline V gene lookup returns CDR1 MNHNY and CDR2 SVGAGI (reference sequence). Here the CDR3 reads CASSRSAGNYGYTF. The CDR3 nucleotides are TGTGCCAGCAGTCGATCGGCAGGCAACTATGGCTACACCTTC.

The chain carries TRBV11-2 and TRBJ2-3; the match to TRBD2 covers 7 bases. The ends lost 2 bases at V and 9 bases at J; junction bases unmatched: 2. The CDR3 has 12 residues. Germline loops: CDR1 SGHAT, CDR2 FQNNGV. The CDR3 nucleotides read TGTGCCAGCAGCTTAAGCGGGGAGACGCAGTATTTT. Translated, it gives CASSLSGETQYF.

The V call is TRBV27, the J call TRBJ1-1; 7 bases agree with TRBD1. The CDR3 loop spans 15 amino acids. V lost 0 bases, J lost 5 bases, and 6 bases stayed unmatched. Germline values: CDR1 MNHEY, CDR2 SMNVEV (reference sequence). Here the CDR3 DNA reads TGTGCCAGCAGTTTATCAGGGGGCAGGGGGACTGAAGCTTTCTTT. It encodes CASSLSGGRGTEAFF.

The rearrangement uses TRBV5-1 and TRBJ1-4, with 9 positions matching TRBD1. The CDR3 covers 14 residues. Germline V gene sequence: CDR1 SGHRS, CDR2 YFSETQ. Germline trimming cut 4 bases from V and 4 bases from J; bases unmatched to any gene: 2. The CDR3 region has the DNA TGCGCCAGCAGCGTGGACAGGGGTAATGAAAAACTGTTTTTT. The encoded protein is CASSVDRGNEKLFF.

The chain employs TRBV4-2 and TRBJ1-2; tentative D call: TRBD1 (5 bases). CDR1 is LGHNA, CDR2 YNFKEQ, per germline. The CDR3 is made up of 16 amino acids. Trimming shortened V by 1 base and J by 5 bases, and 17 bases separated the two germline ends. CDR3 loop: CASSQVGRGAEYGYTF. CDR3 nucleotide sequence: TGTGCCAGCAGCCAAGTTGGGAGGGGCGCTGAGTATGGCTACACCTTC.

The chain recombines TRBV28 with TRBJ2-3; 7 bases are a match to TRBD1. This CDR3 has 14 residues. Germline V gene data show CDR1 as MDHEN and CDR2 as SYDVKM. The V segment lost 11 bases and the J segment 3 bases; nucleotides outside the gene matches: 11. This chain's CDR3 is CAGGQVDGTDTQYF. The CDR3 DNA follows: TGTGCCGGAGGACAGGTGGATGGGACAGATACGCAGTATTTT.

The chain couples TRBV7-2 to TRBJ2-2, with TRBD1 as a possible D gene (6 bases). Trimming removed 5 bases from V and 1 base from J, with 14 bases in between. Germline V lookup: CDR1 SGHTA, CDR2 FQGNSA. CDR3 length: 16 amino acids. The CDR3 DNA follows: TGTGCCAGCAGCCCCGGACCGGGACAGAACACCGGGGAGCTGTTTTTT. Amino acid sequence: CASSPGPGQNTGELFF.

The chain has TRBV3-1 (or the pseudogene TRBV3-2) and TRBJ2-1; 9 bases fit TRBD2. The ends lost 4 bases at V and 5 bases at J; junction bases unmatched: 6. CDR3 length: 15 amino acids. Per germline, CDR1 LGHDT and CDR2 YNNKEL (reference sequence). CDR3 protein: CASSPAGGFNNEQFF. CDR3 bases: TGTGCCAGCAGCCCAGCGGGAGGATTCAACAATGAGCAGTTCTTC.

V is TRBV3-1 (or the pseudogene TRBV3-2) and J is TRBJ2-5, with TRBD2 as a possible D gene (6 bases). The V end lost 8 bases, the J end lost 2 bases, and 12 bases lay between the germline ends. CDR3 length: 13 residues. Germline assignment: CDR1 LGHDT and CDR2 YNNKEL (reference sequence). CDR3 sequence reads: CASSRGLQETQYF. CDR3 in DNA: TGTGCCAGCTCGCGGGGACTGCAAGAGACCCAGTACTTC.

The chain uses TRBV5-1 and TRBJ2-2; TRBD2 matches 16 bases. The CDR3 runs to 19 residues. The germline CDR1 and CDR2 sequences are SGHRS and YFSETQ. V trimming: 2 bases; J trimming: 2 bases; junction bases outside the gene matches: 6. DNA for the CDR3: TGCGCCAGCAGCTTCCTGGGACTAGCGGGAGGGCGAAACACCGGGGAGCTGTTTTTT. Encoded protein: CASSFLGLAGGRNTGELFF.

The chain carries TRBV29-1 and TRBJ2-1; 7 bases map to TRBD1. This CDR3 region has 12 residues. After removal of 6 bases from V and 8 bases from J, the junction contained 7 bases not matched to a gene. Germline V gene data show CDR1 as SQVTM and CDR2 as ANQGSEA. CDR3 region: CSVRQGWDEQFF. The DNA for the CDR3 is TGCAGCGTCCGACAGGGCTGGGATGAGCAGTTCTTC.

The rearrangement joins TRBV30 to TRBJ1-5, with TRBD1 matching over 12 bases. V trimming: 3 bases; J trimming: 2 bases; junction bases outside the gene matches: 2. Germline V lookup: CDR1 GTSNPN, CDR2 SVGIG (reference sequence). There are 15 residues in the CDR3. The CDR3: CAWRGTGGGNQPQHF. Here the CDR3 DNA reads TGTGCCTGGAGGGGGACAGGGGGCGGCAATCAGCCCCAGCATTTT.

In nucleotides, the CDR3 is TGTGCCAGCAGTCCGCGACAGGGGACTATGATGACCGCATACTACGAGCAGTACTTC. Amino acid sequence: CASSPRQGTMMTAYYEQYF. V and J are TRBV27 and TRBJ2-7, with D maybe TRBD1 (8 bases). V was pared by 5 bases and J by 3 bases, with 29 bases between. CDR1 is MNHEY, CDR2 SMNVEV, per germline (reference sequence). The CDR3 runs to 19 residues.

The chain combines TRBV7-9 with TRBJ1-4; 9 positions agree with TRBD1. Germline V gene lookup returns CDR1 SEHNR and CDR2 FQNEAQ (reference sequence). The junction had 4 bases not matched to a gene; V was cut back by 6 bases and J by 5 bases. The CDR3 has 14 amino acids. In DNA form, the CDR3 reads TGTGCCAGCAGTTTCGGACAGGGGAATGAAAAACTGTTTTTT. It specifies CASSFGQGNEKLFF.